This TCR beta chain is from a study of blood T cell repertoires in COVID-19. Repertoires were generated with immunoSEQ multiplex PCR, while TCRdb's copy carries only in-frame clones and drops some. The sample records some 300,000 clones, around nine tenths being singletons. The V gene's germline CDR1 is LNHDA and CDR2 SQIVND (reference sequence). The CDR3 covers 16 residues. The V segment lost 2 bases and the J segment 3 bases; nucleotides outside the gene matches: 2. The chain employs TRBV19 and TRBJ2-3, with 13 nucleotides matching TRBD2. This sequence originates from a man between 70 and 80 years old with acute or convalescent COVID-19. Sequencing used peripheral blood. The CDR3 nucleotides read TGTGCCAGTAGTATAACTAGCGGGGGGGGTACAGATACGCAGTATTTT. Amino acid sequence: CASSITSGGGTDTQYF.